This T cell receptor (beta chain) came from a study of T cell repertoires in cytomegalovirus infection. Across the study: Matching HLA type and CMV infection were both indicated by public TCR beta signatures. Study-level results: Accumulated public TCR beta family frequency recognized individuals carrying CMV together with the relevant HLA. CMV-specific TCR beta clonotypes restricted by HLA-C dominated the ex vivo response.

This clonotype was counted many times. The antigen remains undetermined. Germline V CDR1 and CDR2: SGHTA, FQGNSA. V was clipped by 1 base and J by 2 bases, with 10 bases between them. The CDR3 covers 15 residues. TCRdb reprocessed the reads via MiXCR and lists one record per CDR3 protein. The data contain 70,000 to 75,000 distinct CDR3 sequences, 4% of them singletons. The sample consisted of PBMCs. The chain joins TRBV7-2 to TRBJ2-3; D unclear. The source is a human donor in good health (CMV status not recorded). Some clones in this sample may be carry-over from other donors' samples. The chain's CDR3 is CASSLGLGSTDTQYF. The DNA for the CDR3 is TGTGCCAGCAGCTTAGGGCTGGGATCCACAGATACGCAGTATTTT. Together with reference TRBV7-2 and TRBJ2-3, the CDR3 gives the full variable domain: GAGVSQSPSNKVTEKGKDVELRCDPISGHTALYWYRQSLGQGLEFLIYFQGNSAPDKSGLPSDRFSAERTGGSVSTLTIQRTQQEDSAVYLCASSLGLGSTDTQYFGPGTRLTVL.